This T cell receptor beta chain was identified in a study of blood T cell repertoires in COVID-19. Overall study context: Specimens from acute and convalescent COVID-19 originated in the United States, Italy and Spain. T cells, B-cell-depleted T cells, or PBMCs provided the cDNA or gDNA that served as material.

This CDR3 contains 16 residues. Germline V gene sequence: CDR1 SGHKS, CDR2 YYEKEE (reference sequence). Trimming left V 0 bases short and J 5 bases short, with 17 bases between. The authors' processing: Estimated nucleated cell counts came from reference gene primer amplification. The data were produced by immunoSEQ multiplex PCR, yet TCRdb's version contains in-frame clones alone and is incomplete. V, J and clone size reflect that table, while D and trimming were determined from the DNA. The sample has some 15,000 clones, 70% to 80% seen once. Specimen: peripheral blood. The rearrangement uses TRBV5-5 and TRBJ1-1, with unresolved D. This receptor was identified in a man in his 60s with acute or convalescent COVID-19. In nucleotides, the CDR3 is TGTGCCAGCAGCTTGGAACAGCTGGGTGCTTTGACTGAAGCTTTCTTT. It is translated as CASSLEQLGALTEAFF.